The sequence of this T cell receptor (beta chain) was determined in a study of Graves' ophthalmopathy and Graves' hyperthyroidism. Ophthalmopathy cases showed moderate-to-severe activity, scoring CAS ≥3 and NOSPECS ≥4, with duration under 3 months. Thyroid ultrasound, orbital computed tomography, TRAb, serum thyroxine and clinical symptoms formed the basis of diagnosis. PBMCs were obtained from roughly 9.7 ml of fresh peripheral blood. RNA transcripts yielded amplified TCR beta CDR3 regions. Second-round multiplex PCR followed a first-round RT-PCR using HTBI primers. A single record per CDR3 protein comes from TCRdb applying MiXCR to the multiplex PCR reads. Of approximately 160,000 distinct CDR3 sequences detected, around 40% appear once; the ten largest clones hold around 9.3%. This CDR3 spans 16 amino acids. Per germline, CDR1 SGHTA and CDR2 FQGTGA. V lost 5 bases, J lost 4 bases, and 13 bases stayed unmatched.

The receptor's source is a man aged 25-45 years with Graves' ophthalmopathy. Sequencing was performed on peripheral blood. The rearrangement joins TRBV7-3 to TRBJ1-2, with 7 bases that match TRBD1. CDR3 sequence: CASSPGGQLRSYGYTF. CDR3 in DNA: TGTGCCAGCAGCCCTGGGGGACAGCTCAGGAGCTATGGCTACACCTTC.